A selection of T cell receptor beta chains follows, all from one sample in a study of blood T cells in healthy people across ages. TCRdb reprocessed the 5' RACE reads with MiXCR, giving one entry per CDR3 protein. This sample has 1.4 million to 1.5 million distinct CDR3 sequences, with approximately 38% found just once. Sequencing was performed on blood. All receptors derive from a woman younger than 35 in good health. The conserved cysteine and the conserved F or W are not part of the CDR3 here. Each record gives: V gene, CDR3 protein.

TRBV12-3/TRBV12-4,ASSPLDRPLYGYT
TRBV7-2,ASSVRRGGGPSTDTQY
TRBV6-5,ASTRGLGSGETQY
TRBV6-5,ASSTSPGFSEQY
TRBV28,ASSFTSGQY
TRBV30,AWSEGEPTNYGYT
TRBV6-6,ASSRGLAVAEQF
TRBV6-5,ASSYSGTFYEQY
TRBV15,ATSLRGTDTQY
TRBV10-3,AISGPVLNTGEQY
TRBV5-1,ASSLVGPLAGYT
TRBV5-6,ASSNRDRGRLSGNTIY
TRBV20-1,SARGRLAGALRTDTQY
TRBV12-3/TRBV12-4,ASSFRGAPNYGYT
TRBV6-5,ASIAGTDYNSPLH
TRBV5-1,AGSPGQGYNEQF
TRBV10-3,AIRSGGDSYDGYT
TRBV9,ASRKGVATGELF
TRBV10-3,AISDPAGLETF
TRBV5-4,ASSLGAGTVDTQY
TRBV11-3,ASGFGNEQF
TRBV7-2,ASSLAISNTDTQY
TRBV10-3,AIPTGSGTEKKLF
TRBV29-1,SVRPYTGELF
TRBV3-1,ASSSFSGSAYNEQF
TRBV15,AASRDKLTYNEQF
TRBV29-1,SVEGTGNRNYGYT
TRBV9,ASSHASGGFTGTQY